This is a list of T cell receptor beta chains from one sample in a study of beta chain features in type 1 diabetes. Assay: immunoSEQ multiplex PCR; the TCRdb copy retains only in-frame clones and omits some. Of around 240,000 clones in the sample, 68% were seen once. The material sequenced was naive CD4+ T cells from blood. The receptors originated from a man aged 25 to 40 in good health. Each CDR3 is given without its conserved first and last residue. D genes are given only for firm matches.

j_call: TRBJ2-7
d_call: TRBD1
v_call: TRBV15
cdr3_aa: ATSSSGTAYEQY

j_call: TRBJ1-1
d_call: .
v_call: TRBV13
cdr3_aa: ATRRRDTEAF

j_call: TRBJ2-7
d_call: .
v_call: TRBV30
cdr3_aa: AWSRTSYEQY

j_call: TRBJ2-5
d_call: .
v_call: TRBV10-3
cdr3_aa: AISVNRAQETQY

j_call: TRBJ2-3
d_call: TRBD1
v_call: TRBV5-4
cdr3_aa: ASSPTGGGGTDTQY

j_call: TRBJ2-3
d_call: TRBD2
v_call: TRBV7-9
cdr3_aa: ASSPGLAGSTDTQY

j_call: TRBJ1-4
d_call: TRBD1
v_call: TRBV7-9
cdr3_aa: ASSFLGQGNEKLF

j_call: TRBJ2-7
d_call: .
v_call: TRBV4-3
cdr3_aa: ASSQELATEQY

j_call: TRBJ2-5
d_call: .
v_call: TRBV7-2
cdr3_aa: ASSLDWLDQETQY

j_call: TRBJ2-3
d_call: .
v_call: TRBV7-2
cdr3_aa: ASNIGWGHDSDTQY

j_call: TRBJ2-7
d_call: .
v_call: TRBV29-1
cdr3_aa: SVVAQSTVLAEQY

j_call: TRBJ2-3
d_call: TRBD2
v_call: TRBV15
cdr3_aa: ATSRDQGGDTQY

j_call: TRBJ2-1
d_call: TRBD2
v_call: TRBV5-1
cdr3_aa: ASSQTGGRDEQF

j_call: TRBJ2-3
d_call: .
v_call: TRBV29-1
cdr3_aa: SALDTAGTDTQY

j_call: TRBJ2-7
d_call: .
v_call: TRBV30
cdr3_aa: AWSVGPNSYEQY

j_call: TRBJ2-5
d_call: .
v_call: TRBV7-2
cdr3_aa: ASSSQGKETQY

j_call: TRBJ2-5
d_call: TRBD1
v_call: TRBV29-1
cdr3_aa: SVEVGSGGTETQY

j_call: TRBJ2-1
d_call: .
v_call: TRBV5-1
cdr3_aa: ASWSKLEQGKDEQF

j_call: TRBJ2-1
d_call: TRBD2
v_call: TRBV30
cdr3_aa: AWSEESGRLDEQF

j_call: TRBJ2-1
d_call: TRBD2
v_call: TRBV7-2
cdr3_aa: ASSLVLGLASNEQF

j_call: TRBJ2-1
d_call: .
v_call: TRBV9
cdr3_aa: ASSSIGGSLGNEQF

j_call: TRBJ2-3
d_call: TRBD2
v_call: TRBV25-1
cdr3_aa: ASSEGGDLDTQY

j_call: TRBJ2-7
d_call: .
v_call: TRBV7-8
cdr3_aa: ASSAVRGYEQY

j_call: TRBJ2-3
d_call: .
v_call: TRBV7-9
cdr3_aa: GWDTQY